A selection of T cell receptor beta chains follows, all from one sample in a study of CD8+ T cells in alopecia areata. Only in-frame clones appear in the TCRdb table, and some are missing; sequencing was by immunoSEQ multiplex PCR. The sample has more than 95,000 clones, roughly two fifths seen once. Sequencing was performed on CD4+ T cells sorted from blood. The source of these receptors is a human donor with alopecia areata. CDR3s include the opening cysteine and the closing phenylalanine or tryptophan. Fields, in order: CDR3 DNA, CDR3 protein, clone size, D gene, V gene, J gene. D genes are given only for firm matches. Rows may omit the clone size; those that give it use once, few, many or a size class.

TGTGCCAGCAGCTTAAGACAGGAATCCTACGAGCAGTACTTC,CASSLRQESYEQYF,.,.,TRBV11-1,TRBJ2-7
TGTGCCTGGGCGCGGAGGGAAGGAGATACGCAGTATTTT,CAWARREGDTQYF,once,.,TRBV30,TRBJ2-3
TGTGCCAGCAGCCCGGACAGATACTCCTACGAGCAGTACTTC,CASSPDRYSYEQYF,.,.,TRBV7-2,TRBJ2-7
TGCGCCAGCAGCCTAAAGGGAAGCTCCTACAATGAGCAGTTCTTC,CASSLKGSSYNEQFF,.,.,TRBV5-1,TRBJ2-1
TGTGCCAGCAGCTCCCGTTTGACACTCTTCTTC,CASSSRLTLFF,few,.,TRBV7-2,TRBJ2-1
TGTGCCAGCAGCCCCGACAGTTTTCTAGCCAAAAACATTCAGTACTTC,CASSPDSFLAKNIQYF,.,.,TRBV5-4,TRBJ2-4
TGTGCCAGCAGCCCGGGACAGGGGGCTTCCGGGGAGCTGTTTTTT,CASSPGQGASGELFF,few,TRBD1,TRBV7-9,TRBJ2-2
TGTGCCAGCAGCCAAGCCGGACGCCTCGGTGGCTACACCTTC,CASSQAGRLGGYTF,.,.,TRBV2,TRBJ1-2
TGTGCCAGCAGCTTAGTCCTGGCTAGTAATGAGCAGTTCTTC,CASSLVLASNEQFF,.,.,TRBV7-9,TRBJ2-1
TGTGCCAGCTCACCAGGGACCACCTACGAGCAGTACTTC,CASSPGTTYEQYF,.,.,TRBV18,TRBJ2-7
TGCAGCGTTCTACCTTCCGGGACAGGGGGCGAGCAGTACTTC,CSVLPSGTGGEQYF,.,TRBD1,TRBV29-1,TRBJ2-7
TGTGCCAGCAGTGAAGATCGAGCTACAGATACGCAGTATTTT,CASSEDRATDTQYF,once,.,TRBV2,TRBJ2-3
TGTGCCAGCTCACCCGGACAGGGTTCCTACGAGCAGTACTTC,CASSPGQGSYEQYF,once,TRBD1,TRBV18,TRBJ2-7
TGCAGCGTTCGAAACCGGGACAGCCAAGAGACCCAGTACTTC,CSVRNRDSQETQYF,.,TRBD1,TRBV29-1,TRBJ2-5
TGTGCCTGGAGCCAGGAGGACAGGAGCAATTTGCCCCAGCATTTT,CAWSQEDRSNLPQHF,.,TRBD1,TRBV30,TRBJ1-5
TGTGCCAGCTCAGGGTCTAAAAACATTCAGTACTTC,CASSGSKNIQYF,.,.,TRBV5-7,TRBJ2-4
TGTGCCAGCAGTTACGAGGGTTGGAGCACTGAAGCTTTCTTT,CASSYEGWSTEAFF,once,.,TRBV6-6,TRBJ1-1
TGTGCCAGCTCACAAACACTAGCGGGAGGGCACAGTGAGCAGTTCTTC,CASSQTLAGGHSEQFF,few,TRBD2,TRBV18,TRBJ2-1
TGTGCCAGCAGCTCTCGGACCCCGCAAGATACGCAGTATTTT,CASSSRTPQDTQYF,.,.,TRBV4-2,TRBJ2-3
TGCGCCAGCAGCTCTTGGACGGACTCTTACACTGAAGCTTTCTTT,CASSSWTDSYTEAFF,.,.,TRBV5-1,TRBJ1-1
TGCGCCAGCAGCAGATCGGACTCGATGACTGGCTACACCTTC,CASSRSDSMTGYTF,many,.,TRBV5-1,TRBJ1-2
TGCAGCACAGCCCTAGGGTTTGAAGCTTTCTTT,CSTALGFEAFF,.,.,TRBV29-1,TRBJ1-1
TGTGCCAGCAGTTACGTAGCCGGGGCCAAATATGGCTACACCTTC,CASSYVAGAKYGYTF,.,.,TRBV6-5,TRBJ1-2
TGTGCCAGCAGCTCCTGGTTGGGGAATGAGCAGTTCTTC,CASSSWLGNEQFF,.,.,TRBV11-2,TRBJ2-1
TGTGCCTGGAGTGTAGTTCGAGGGGGCTACACCTTC,CAWSVVRGGYTF,.,.,TRBV30,TRBJ1-2
TGCGCCAGCAGCTCAGGGGTAGGTCTCCATGAAGCTTTCTTT,CASSSGVGLHEAFF,.,.,TRBV5-1,TRBJ1-1
TGTGCCAGCTCCACCGGGATATACTACGAGCAGTACTTC,CASSTGIYYEQYF,.,.,TRBV18,TRBJ2-7
TGTGCCAGCAGCTTTGGCCTAGCGGCGAATCAAGAGACCCAGTACTTC,CASSFGLAANQETQYF,.,TRBD2,TRBV7-9,TRBJ2-5
TGTGCCAGCAGAAAAGGCGGGACAACAGATACGCAGTATTTT,CASRKGGTTDTQYF,few,.,TRBV7-2,TRBJ2-3
TGCAGCGTTGCCCGACAGGGGAGGCAAGAGACCCAGTACTTC,CSVARQGRQETQYF,few,TRBD1,TRBV29-1,TRBJ2-5
TGTGCCAGCAGCTCCGGACAGGGTTCGCGCTTAGAGACCCAGTACTTC,CASSSGQGSRLETQYF,.,TRBD1,TRBV7-2,TRBJ2-5
TGTGCCTCGTACCCGACAGGGAACTTAGCTGGAAACACCATATATTTT,CASYPTGNLAGNTIYF,.,TRBD1,TRBV30,TRBJ1-3
TGTGCCAGCTCATCAAATCTAGAACGTGAGCAGTTCTTC,CASSSNLEREQFF,.,.,TRBV18,TRBJ2-1
TGCGCCAGCAGCCAAGCAGGCGAATTGAACACTGAAGCTTTCTTT,CASSQAGELNTEAFF,.,.,TRBV4-1,TRBJ1-1
TGTGCCAGCAGCCCGAGGGTGACGGGAATCCAAGAGACCCAGTACTTC,CASSPRVTGIQETQYF,once,.,TRBV7-9,TRBJ2-5
TGCGCCAGCAGCCAAGAGGGGACAGGGGGCGGCGAGACCCAGTACTTC,CASSQEGTGGGETQYF,.,TRBD1,TRBV4-1,TRBJ2-5
TGTGCCAGCAGTGAATTCTCGGGGGCTGGGGTGGATACGCAGTATTTT,CASSEFSGAGVDTQYF,.,.,TRBV6-1,TRBJ2-3
TGTGCCAGCAGCTTAAGTTTAGGACGGACGAACACTGAAGCTTTCTTT,CASSLSLGRTNTEAFF,few,.,TRBV11-2,TRBJ1-1
TGCAGCGTTGAACTCTGGGGTTCCTACGAGCAGTACTTC,CSVELWGSYEQYF,.,.,TRBV29-1,TRBJ2-7
TGTGCCAGCAGCCTCTCCGGGACTCTTGAGACCCAGTACTTC,CASSLSGTLETQYF,few,.,TRBV7-2,TRBJ2-5
TGCAGTACTGCCGGGGGCGGACAAGAGACCCAGTACTTC,CSTAGGGQETQYF,.,.,TRBV29-1,TRBJ2-5
TGTGCCAGCAGCGTGCTAGCGGATACCCAAGAGACCCAGTACTTC,CASSVLADTQETQYF,few,TRBD2,TRBV9,TRBJ2-5
TGTGCCAGCAGCTTAGGGAGCGCTCTCGGACCGTACATTCAGTACTTC,CASSLGSALGPYIQYF,.,.,TRBV7-2,TRBJ2-4
TGCGCCACCGCCGACTACAATGAGCAGTTCTTC,CATADYNEQFF,.,.,TRBV4-1,TRBJ2-1
TGTGCCAGCCAAACCGGGGGCCGGGCAGATACGCAGTATTTT,CASQTGGRADTQYF,few,.,TRBV28,TRBJ2-3
TGTGCCAGCAGCGTAGGGGCGGGACAATCCTACAATGAGCAGTTCTTC,CASSVGAGQSYNEQFF,.,.,TRBV9,TRBJ2-1
TGTGCCAGCACCCGACTGGGGGGAGGGGAGACCCAGTACTTC,CASTRLGGGETQYF,.,TRBD2,TRBV6-5,TRBJ2-5
TGTGCCAGCAGGCTCAGGGGTCACTACGAGCAGTACTTC,CASRLRGHYEQYF,.,.,TRBV2,TRBJ2-7
TGTGCCAGCAGCTTTGGAGCGGGGGGCCCGACGAGAGCCTACAATGAGCAGTTCTTC,CASSFGAGGPTRAYNEQFF,few,TRBD2,TRBV7-2,TRBJ2-1
TGCAGCGTTGATAGGACAGAAAATACCGGCTATGGCTACACCTTC,CSVDRTENTGYGYTF,once,.,TRBV29-1,TRBJ1-2
TGTGCCTGGAGTCCCGGACTCATCCCGTTCTTC,CAWSPGLIPFF,.,.,TRBV30,TRBJ2-1
TGTGCCAGCAGCCCCACTAGCGGGAGATCGATCGAGCAGTACTTC,CASSPTSGRSIEQYF,.,TRBD2,TRBV14,TRBJ2-7
TGCGCCAGCAGCCAAGACGCAGGGGTTGGGACCCAGTACTTC,CASSQDAGVGTQYF,few,.,TRBV4-3,TRBJ2-5